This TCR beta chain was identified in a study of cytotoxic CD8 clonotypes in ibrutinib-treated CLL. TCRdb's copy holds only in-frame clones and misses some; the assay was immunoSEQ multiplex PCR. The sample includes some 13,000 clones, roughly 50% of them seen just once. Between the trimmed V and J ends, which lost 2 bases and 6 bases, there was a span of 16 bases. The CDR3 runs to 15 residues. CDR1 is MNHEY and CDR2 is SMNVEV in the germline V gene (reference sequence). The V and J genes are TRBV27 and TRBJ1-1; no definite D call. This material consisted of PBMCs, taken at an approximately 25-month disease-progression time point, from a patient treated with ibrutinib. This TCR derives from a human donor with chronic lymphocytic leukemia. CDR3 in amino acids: CASSLTGRSYSEAFF. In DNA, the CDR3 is TGTGCCAGCAGTTTAACCGGACGGTCTTATTCTGAAGCTTTCTTT.